The T cell receptor (beta chain) described here comes from a study of OX40 agonist ivuxolimab in advanced cancers. Study context: The study enrolled dose-escalation patients with hepatocellular carcinoma, melanoma, renal cell or head and neck cancer.

CDR1 and CDR2 (germline): MNHEY, SVGAGI. V was pared by 8 bases and J by 1 base, with 13 bases between. There are 14 residues in the CDR3. The repertoire was sequenced with immunoSEQ multiplex PCR; TCRdb's copy has only in-frame clones and lacks some. This table has 55,000 to 70,000 clones, roughly 81% appearing once. The V and J genes are TRBV6-5 and TRBJ2-3; weak D call: TRBD2 (5 bases). The source is an adult with an advanced solid tumor such as melanoma, head and neck, liver or kidney cancer. This specimen consisted of CD4+ or CD8+ T cells sorted from blood, obtained in a trial of the OX40 agonist ivuxolimab. Here the CDR3 DNA reads TGTGCCAGCCGGACCGGGGTGGGCACAGATACGCAGTATTTT. It yields the protein CASRTGVGTDTQYF.